This T cell receptor (beta chain) was profiled in a study of blood T cell repertoires in COVID-19. Germline CDR1 is MGHRA and CDR2 is YSYEKL. V was shortened by 4 bases and J by 8 bases, with 11 bases between the two germline ends. The CDR3 totals 12 residues. Clones were read by immunoSEQ multiplex PCR, and TCRdb kept only the in-frame ones, dropping some. The table shows hundreds of thousands of clones, with roughly 76% occurring only once. The sequenced sample consisted of peripheral blood. V and J are TRBV4-1 and TRBJ1-2; weak D call: TRBD1 (6 bases). The source is an elderly woman with COVID-19, enrolled during active disease. The CDR3 region is CASSPRQGGYTF. Here the CDR3 DNA reads TGCGCCAGCAGCCCCCGCCAGGGGGGCTACACCTTC.